Here is one TCR beta chain with its context. What it recognizes is unknown. The data belong to a study of cytomegalovirus exposure and HLA in healthy donors. PCR primers comprised 60 Vbeta and 13 Jbeta primers. Some clones are missing from TCRdb's copy, which holds only in-frame ones; the method was immunoSEQ multiplex PCR. This specimen shows approximately 190,000 clones; the ten leading clones hold 0.74%. Study-wide findings and caveats: TCR beta sequences reportedly predicted the HLA-A and HLA-B alleles of most subjects accurately. Upon later analysis, HLA-associated TCR beta chains proved more clonally expanded than other, equally common chains.

The CDR3 consists of 16 residues. Germline V lookup: CDR1 SGHVS, CDR2 FQNEAQ. V lost 5 bases to trimming and J lost 2 bases; unmatched junction nucleotides: 6. The TCR was taken from a boy between 10 and 17 years old in good health and CMV-seronegative. V gene TRBV7-8 combines with J gene TRBJ2-1; 10 bases fit TRBD1. The sample consisted of PBMCs. CDR3 protein: CASSPLDRGTYNEQFF. CDR3 coding DNA: TGTGCCAGCAGCCCGTTGGACAGGGGGACCTACAATGAGCAGTTCTTC.